The rows below give T cell receptor beta chains drawn from one sample of a study of blood T cell repertoires in COVID-19. Produced via immunoSEQ multiplex PCR; TCRdb's table is partial and in-frame only. The repertoire includes some 270,000 clones, approximately 90% of them detected once, and 2.5% to 3% sits in the top ten. The sample was PBMCs or T cells enriched from blood (not recorded which). The receptor set was obtained from a man in his forties who had been exposed to COVID-19. The CDR3 runs from the conserved cysteine through the conserved F or W.

v_call: TRBV6-5; cdr3_aa: CASSYTTGASGNTIYF
v_call: TRBV7-2; cdr3_aa: CASSLGWQIDQPQHF
v_call: TRBV13; cdr3_aa: CASSSLRGNYGYTF
v_call: TRBV2; cdr3_aa: CASSELGVVQGGYTF
v_call: TRBV5-5; cdr3_aa: CASSLGRNYGYTF
v_call: TRBV9; cdr3_aa: CASSVGGTGAYEQYF
v_call: TRBV25-1; cdr3_aa: CASSGTSGRAVYEQFF
v_call: TRBV7-6; cdr3_aa: CASSLKGRWTGMHSGANVLTF
v_call: TRBV28; cdr3_aa: CASSLPLTETNTEAFF
v_call: TRBV2; cdr3_aa: CASRRGGATEKLFF
v_call: TRBV30; cdr3_aa: CAWSVPSSGSLEQYF
v_call: TRBV11-1; cdr3_aa: CASSLKGSVGNEQFF
v_call: TRBV30; cdr3_aa: CAWSSRQGMNSPLHF
v_call: TRBV29-1; cdr3_aa: CSVLQGAGYGYTF
v_call: TRBV4-3; cdr3_aa: CASSQKSGTSYEQYF
v_call: TRBV3-1/TRBV3-2; cdr3_aa: CASSQGTSGPGGETQYF
v_call: TRBV5-1; cdr3_aa: CASSRDRARNEKLFF
v_call: TRBV18; cdr3_aa: CASSPPQGAGYGYTF
v_call: TRBV28; cdr3_aa: CASSFSGVVVDYGYTF
v_call: TRBV5-1; cdr3_aa: CASSLLQGANEQFF
v_call: TRBV9; cdr3_aa: CASSVDLAAMSYEQYF
v_call: TRBV3-1/TRBV3-2; cdr3_aa: CASSHSRWERVGEQYF
v_call: TRBV27; cdr3_aa: CASSSQTGKTDGYTF
v_call: TRBV24-1; cdr3_aa: CATSGLAGNTGELFF
v_call: TRBV19; cdr3_aa: CASSIPREGLGREQFF
v_call: TRBV6-5; cdr3_aa: CASRAAGYQETQYF
v_call: TRBV5-6; cdr3_aa: CASSLRTGRNTEAFF
v_call: TRBV11-2; cdr3_aa: CASSLPGLAGHNEQFF
v_call: TRBV7-9; cdr3_aa: CASSQNFGTIINEQFF
v_call: TRBV5-1; cdr3_aa: CASSLGAGNSYEQYF
v_call: TRBV12-3/TRBV12-4; cdr3_aa: CASRKGPNYGYTF
v_call: TRBV7-6; cdr3_aa: CASSLGQTDRFF
v_call: TRBV28; cdr3_aa: CASSSLSGGHQPQHF
v_call: TRBV7-9; cdr3_aa: CASSPKTGTEAFF
v_call: TRBV6-5; cdr3_aa: CASSYSYTGTGVEAFF
v_call: TRBV30; cdr3_aa: CAWSTRYGHNTYEQYF
v_call: TRBV9; cdr3_aa: CASSVVYGELFF
v_call: TRBV4-1; cdr3_aa: CASSQTSGMTGETQYF
v_call: TRBV9; cdr3_aa: CASSADTNTEAFF
v_call: TRBV12-3/TRBV12-4; cdr3_aa: CASSSAGVEQFF
v_call: TRBV9; cdr3_aa: CASSGDTRYEQYF